Shown below are 3 T cell receptor beta chains from a single sample sequenced in a study of T cell changes during pregnancy in multiple sclerosis. Sequencing used immunoSEQ multiplex PCR; TCRdb keeps in-frame clones, though not all of them. Of 40,000 to 60,000 clones in the sample, almost 95% were seen once. Sample: CD4+ T cells from peripheral blood mononuclear cells, taken in the third trimester of pregnancy. These receptors all stem from a female donor with multiple sclerosis, enrolled in a pregnancy study.

This chain joins TRBV9 and TRBJ2-7, with D possibly TRBD1 on 6 matching bases. Trimming took off 0 bases at V and 3 bases at J, with 13 bases between the two ends. Germline CDR1 and CDR2: SGDLS and YYNGEE. The CDR3 has 15 amino acids. CDR3 DNA sequence: TGTGCCAGCAGCGTAGGGAATGGACAGAACTACGAGCAGTACTTC. As protein: CASSVGNGQNYEQYF.

V and J are TRBV7-9 and TRBJ1-1, with TRBD1 matching over 10 bases. The germline gives CDR1 SEHNR, CDR2 FQNEAQ (reference sequence). The CDR3 sequence is 13 residues long. With V trimmed by 5 bases and J by 5 bases, 2 bases remained unmatched. The CDR3 DNA follows: TGTGCCAGCAGCAGGGACAGGGGTACTGAAGCTTTCTTT. This encodes CASSRDRGTEAFF.

The chain recombines TRBV7-9 with TRBJ2-5; the D is unclear. Germline CDR1 is SEHNR and CDR2 is FQNEAQ (reference sequence). Trimming shortened V by 0 bases and J by 1 base, and 3 bases separated the two germline ends. The CDR3 runs to 13 residues. The CDR3 region has the DNA TGTGCCAGCAGCTTAGCGGCCCAAGAGACCCAGTACTTC. It translates to CASSLAAQETQYF.